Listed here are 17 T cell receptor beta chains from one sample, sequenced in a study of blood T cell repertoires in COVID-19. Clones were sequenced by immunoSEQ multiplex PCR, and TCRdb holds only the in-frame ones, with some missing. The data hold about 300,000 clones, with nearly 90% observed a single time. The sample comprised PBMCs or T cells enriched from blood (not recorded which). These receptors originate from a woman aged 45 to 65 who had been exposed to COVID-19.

This CDR3 is CASSLADKYGYTF. Written as DNA, the CDR3 is TGTGCCAGCAGTTTGGCGGACAAGTATGGCTACACCTTC. This rearrangement joins TRBV28 to TRBJ1-2; TRBD1 might be the D (5 bases). Trimming shortened V by 3 bases and J by 5 bases, and 10 bases separated the two germline ends. The germline gives CDR1 MDHEN, CDR2 SYDVKM. CDR3 length: 13 amino acids.

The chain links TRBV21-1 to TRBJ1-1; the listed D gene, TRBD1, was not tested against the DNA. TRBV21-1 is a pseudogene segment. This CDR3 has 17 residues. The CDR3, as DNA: TGTGCCAGCAGCAAACGACGGACAGGGACGGTTTACACTGAAGCTTTCTTT. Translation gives CASSKRRTGTVYTEAFF.

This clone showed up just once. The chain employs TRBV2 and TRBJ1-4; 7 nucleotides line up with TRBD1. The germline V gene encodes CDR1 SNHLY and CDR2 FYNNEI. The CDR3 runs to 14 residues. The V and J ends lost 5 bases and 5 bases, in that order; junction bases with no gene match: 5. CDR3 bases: TGTGCCAGCAGTCGACAGGGAACGAATGAAAAACTGTTTTTT. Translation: CASSRQGTNEKLFF.

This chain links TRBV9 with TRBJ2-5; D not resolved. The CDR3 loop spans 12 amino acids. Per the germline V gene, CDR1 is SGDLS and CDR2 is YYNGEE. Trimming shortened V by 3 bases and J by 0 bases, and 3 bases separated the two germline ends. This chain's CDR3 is CASSAYQETQYF. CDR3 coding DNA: TGTGCCAGCAGCGCGTACCAAGAGACCCAGTACTTC.

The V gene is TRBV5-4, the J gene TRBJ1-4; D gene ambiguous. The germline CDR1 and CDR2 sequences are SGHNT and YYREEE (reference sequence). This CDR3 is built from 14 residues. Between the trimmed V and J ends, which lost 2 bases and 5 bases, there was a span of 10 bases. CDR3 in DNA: TGTGCCAGCAGCTTAACCGGGAGAAATGAAAAACTGTTTTTT. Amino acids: CASSLTGRNEKLFF. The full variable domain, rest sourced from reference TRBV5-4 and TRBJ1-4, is ETGVTQSPTHLIKTRGQQVTLRCSSQSGHNTVSWYQQALGQGPQFIFQYYREEENGRGNFPPRFSGLQFPNYSSELNVNALELDDSALYLCASSLTGRNEKLFFGSGTQLSVL.

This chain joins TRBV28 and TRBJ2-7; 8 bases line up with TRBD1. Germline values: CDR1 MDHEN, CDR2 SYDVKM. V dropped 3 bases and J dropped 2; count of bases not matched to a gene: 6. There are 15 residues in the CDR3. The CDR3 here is CASSFGQGETYEQYF. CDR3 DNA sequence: TGTGCCAGCAGTTTCGGACAGGGTGAAACCTACGAGCAGTACTTC.

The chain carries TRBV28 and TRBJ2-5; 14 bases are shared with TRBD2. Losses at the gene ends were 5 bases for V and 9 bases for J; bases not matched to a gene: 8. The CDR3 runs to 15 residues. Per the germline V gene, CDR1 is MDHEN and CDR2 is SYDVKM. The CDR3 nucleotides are TGTGCCAGCAGTCCGACTAGCGGGGGGGCCCCCGCCCAGTACTTC. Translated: CASSPTSGGAPAQYF. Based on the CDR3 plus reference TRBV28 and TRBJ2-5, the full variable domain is DVKVTQSSRYLVKRTGEKVFLECVQDMDHENMFWYRQDPGLGLRLIYFSYDVKMKEKGDIPEGYSVSREKKERFSLILESASTNQTSMYLCASSPTSGGAPAQYFGPGTRLLVL.

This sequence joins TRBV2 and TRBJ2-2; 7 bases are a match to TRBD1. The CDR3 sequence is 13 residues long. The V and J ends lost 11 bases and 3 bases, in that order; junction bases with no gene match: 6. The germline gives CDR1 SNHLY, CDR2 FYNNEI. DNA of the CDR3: TGTGCCGGGGGCAGGGGGTACACCGGGGAGCTGTTTTTT. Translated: CAGGRGYTGELFF. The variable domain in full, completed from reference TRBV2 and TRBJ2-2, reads EPEVTQTPSHQVTQMGQEVILRCVPISNHLYFYWYRQILGQKVEFLVSFYNNEISEKSEIFDDQFSVERPDGSNFTLKIRSTKLEDSAMYFCAGGRGYTGELFFGEGSRLTVL.

The CDR3 DNA reads TGTGCCAGCACCGGAGGGACAGGAGTGACTTGGGAGCAGTACTTC. Translating it yields CASTGGTGVTWEQYF. This chain links TRBV2 with TRBJ2-7; 8 bases align to TRBD1. The CDR3 is made up of 15 amino acids. Germline loops: CDR1 SNHLY, CDR2 FYNNEI. V shed 7 bases and J 7 bases; nucleotides not matched to a gene: 15.

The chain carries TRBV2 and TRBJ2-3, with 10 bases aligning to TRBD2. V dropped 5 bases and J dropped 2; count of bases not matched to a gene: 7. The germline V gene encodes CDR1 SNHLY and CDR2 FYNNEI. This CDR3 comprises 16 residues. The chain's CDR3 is CASSQATSGDTDTQYF. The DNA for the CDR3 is TGTGCCAGCAGTCAGGCAACTAGCGGGGACACAGATACGCAGTATTTT.

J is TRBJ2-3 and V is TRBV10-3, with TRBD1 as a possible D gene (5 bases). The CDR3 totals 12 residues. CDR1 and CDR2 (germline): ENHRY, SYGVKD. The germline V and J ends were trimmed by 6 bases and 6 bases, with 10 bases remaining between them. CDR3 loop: CAISPNRDTQYF. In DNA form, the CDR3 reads TGTGCCATCAGCCCCAACAGGGATACGCAGTATTTT.

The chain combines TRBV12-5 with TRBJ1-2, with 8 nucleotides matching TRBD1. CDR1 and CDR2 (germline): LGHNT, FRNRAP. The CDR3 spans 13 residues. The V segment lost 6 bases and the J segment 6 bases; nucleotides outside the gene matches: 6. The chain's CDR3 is CASGPDRENGYTF. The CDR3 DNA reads TGTGCTAGTGGCCCGGACAGGGAGAATGGCTACACCTTC.

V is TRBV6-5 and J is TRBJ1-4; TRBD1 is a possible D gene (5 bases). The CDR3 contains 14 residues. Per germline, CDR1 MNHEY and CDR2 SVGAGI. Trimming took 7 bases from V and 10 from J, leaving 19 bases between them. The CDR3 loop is CASTLDAQGGKLFF. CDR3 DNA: TGTGCCAGCACCCTCGACGCCCAGGGAGGAAAACTGTTTTTT.

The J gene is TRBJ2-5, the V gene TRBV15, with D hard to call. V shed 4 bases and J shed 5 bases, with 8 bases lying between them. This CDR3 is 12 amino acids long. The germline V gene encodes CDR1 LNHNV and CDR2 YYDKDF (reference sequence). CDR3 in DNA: TGTGCCACCAGCACCAGTGCTGAGACCCAGTACTTC. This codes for CATSTSAETQYF.

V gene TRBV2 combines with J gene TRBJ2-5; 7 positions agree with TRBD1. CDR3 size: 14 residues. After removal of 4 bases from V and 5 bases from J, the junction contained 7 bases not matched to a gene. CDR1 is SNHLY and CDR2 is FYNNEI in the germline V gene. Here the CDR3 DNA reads TGTGCCAGCAGTGGAGCACAGGGGCGGGAGACCCAGTACTTC. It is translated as CASSGAQGRETQYF.

The chain's CDR3 is CASSLGQGSPRSSGNTIYF. For the CDR3, the DNA is TGTGCCAGCAGCTTAGGGCAGGGGTCGCCTCGGAGCTCTGGAAACACCATATATTTT. The chain joins TRBV7-8 to TRBJ1-3; tentative D call: TRBD1 (6 bases). CDR1 and CDR2 (germline): SGHVS, FQNEAQ. Between the trimmed V and J ends, which lost 1 base and 0 bases, there was a span of 19 bases. There are 19 residues in the CDR3.

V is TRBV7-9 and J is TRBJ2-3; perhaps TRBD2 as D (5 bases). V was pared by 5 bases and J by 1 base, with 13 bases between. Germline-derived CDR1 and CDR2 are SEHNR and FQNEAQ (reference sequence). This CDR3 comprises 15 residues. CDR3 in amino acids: CASSGVLAGTDTQYF. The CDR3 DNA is TGTGCCAGCAGCGGCGTTCTAGCTGGCACAGATACGCAGTATTTT.